This TCR beta chain comes out of a study of T cell responses to AZD1222 COVID-19 vaccine. Broader study findings: Two AZD1222 doses significantly raised spike-specific TCR breadth and depth over controls. Seropositive at baseline were only a handful of AZD1222 recipients. Most donors were white British, females outnumbered males, and clonal diversity was possibly underestimated.

This CDR3 is built from 14 residues. Germline trimming cut 8 bases from V and 5 bases from J; bases unmatched to any gene: 8. CDR1 and CDR2 from the germline V gene are SNHLY and FYNNEI. Details on this clone: The antigen remains unidentified.

Assay: immunoSEQ multiplex PCR; the TCRdb copy retains only in-frame clones and omits some. The sample lists roughly 130,000 clones, approximately 85% occurring once. The sample consisted of peripheral blood, taken on day 0 of MenACWY control vaccination. This clonotype originated in an adult in good health. This chain links TRBV2 with TRBJ2-1, with 8 positions matching TRBD1. The CDR3 loop is CASSGTGTNNEQFF. CDR3 coding DNA: TGTGCCAGCTCCGGGACAGGTACAAACAATGAGCAGTTCTTC.